This T cell receptor beta chain was documented in a study of shared clonotypes between healthy human individuals. Study as a whole: For every donor, three CD4 naive, three CD4 memory, two CD8 naive and one CD8 memory plates were used. Findings and caveats of the study: Larger richness was generally estimated for naive than memory subsets.

CD45RO-negative, CCR7-selected cells formed the naive CD8 fraction, which excluded terminally differentiated effector memory CD45RA+ cells. The ends lost 3 bases at V and 4 bases at J; junction bases unmatched: 8. The CDR3 consists of 15 residues. CDR1 and CDR2 (germline): SNHLY, FYNNEI. Per the study methods: For the immunoSEQ data, sequences were junction-only without quality scores, so filtering differed. Some clones are missing from TCRdb's copy, which holds only in-frame ones; the method was immunoSEQ multiplex PCR. V and J calls and clone size are copied from that table; D and trimming were computed from the DNA. This table has over 2,000,000 clones, 93% appearing once. About this clone: Its specificity is not known.

The material sequenced was naive CD8+ T cells from PBMCs. The sequence was collected from a man between 18 and 35 years old in good health. Some clones in this sample may be carry-over from other donors' samples. The genes are TRBV2 and TRBJ1-2, with 7 bases that match TRBD1. The CDR3, as DNA: TGTGCCAGCAGTGATAGAGGACAGGATGTCTATGGCTACACCTTC. Translating gives CASSDRGQDVYGYTF.